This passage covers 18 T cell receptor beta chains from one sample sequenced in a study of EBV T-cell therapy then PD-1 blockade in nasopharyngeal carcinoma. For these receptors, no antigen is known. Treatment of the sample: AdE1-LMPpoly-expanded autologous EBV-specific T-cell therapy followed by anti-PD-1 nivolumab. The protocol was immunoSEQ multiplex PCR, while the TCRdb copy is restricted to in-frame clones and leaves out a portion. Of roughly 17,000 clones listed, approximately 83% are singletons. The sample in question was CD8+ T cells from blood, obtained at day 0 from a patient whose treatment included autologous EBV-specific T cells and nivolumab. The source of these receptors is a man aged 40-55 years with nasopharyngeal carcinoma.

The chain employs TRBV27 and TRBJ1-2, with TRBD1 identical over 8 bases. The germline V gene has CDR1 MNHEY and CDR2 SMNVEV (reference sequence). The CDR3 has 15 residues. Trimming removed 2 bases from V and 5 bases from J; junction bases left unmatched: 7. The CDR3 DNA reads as TGTGCCAGCAGTTTAATTGGTAACAGGGGGTATGGCTACACCTTC. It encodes CASSLIGNRGYGYTF.

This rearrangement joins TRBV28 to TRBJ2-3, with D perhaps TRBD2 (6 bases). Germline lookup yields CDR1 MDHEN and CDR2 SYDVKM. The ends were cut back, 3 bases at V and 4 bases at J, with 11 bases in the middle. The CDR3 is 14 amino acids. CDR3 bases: TGTGCCAGCAGTTTCAGACTAGGGCCAGATACGCAGTATTTT. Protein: CASSFRLGPDTQYF.

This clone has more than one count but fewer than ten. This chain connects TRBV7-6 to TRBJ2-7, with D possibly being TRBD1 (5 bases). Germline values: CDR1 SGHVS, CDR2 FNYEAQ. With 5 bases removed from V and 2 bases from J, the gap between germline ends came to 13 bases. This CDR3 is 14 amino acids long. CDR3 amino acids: CASSQGSAAYEQYF. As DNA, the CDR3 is TGTGCCAGCAGCCAGGGATCGGCCGCCTACGAGCAGTACTTC.

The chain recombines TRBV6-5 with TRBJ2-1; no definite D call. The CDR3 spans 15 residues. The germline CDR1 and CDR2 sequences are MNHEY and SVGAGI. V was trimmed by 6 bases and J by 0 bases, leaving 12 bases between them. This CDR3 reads CASRIDAYSYNEQFF. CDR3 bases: TGTGCCAGCAGAATTGACGCTTACTCCTACAATGAGCAGTTCTTC.

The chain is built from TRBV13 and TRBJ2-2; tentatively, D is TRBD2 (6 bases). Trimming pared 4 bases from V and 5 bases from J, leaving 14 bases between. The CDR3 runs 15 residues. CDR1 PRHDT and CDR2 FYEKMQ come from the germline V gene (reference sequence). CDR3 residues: CASSWRGAGTGELFF. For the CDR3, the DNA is TGTGCCAGCAGCTGGAGGGGCGCCGGGACCGGGGAGCTGTTTTTT.

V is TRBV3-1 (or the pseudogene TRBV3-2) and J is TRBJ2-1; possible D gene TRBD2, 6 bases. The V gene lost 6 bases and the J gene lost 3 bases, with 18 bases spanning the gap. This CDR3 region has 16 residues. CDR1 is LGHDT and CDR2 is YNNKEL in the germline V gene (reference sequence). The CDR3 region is CASSPYRGLDYNEQFF. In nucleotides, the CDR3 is TGTGCCAGCAGTCCCTACCGGGGACTCGACTACAATGAGCAGTTCTTC.

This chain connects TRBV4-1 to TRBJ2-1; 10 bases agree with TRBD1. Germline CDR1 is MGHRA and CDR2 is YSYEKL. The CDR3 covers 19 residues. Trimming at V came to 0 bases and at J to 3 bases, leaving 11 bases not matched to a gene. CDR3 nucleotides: TGCGCCAGCAGCCAAGACGGGGGCCCCGGGACAGGGGTCTACAATGAGCAGTTCTTC. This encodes CASSQDGGPGTGVYNEQFF.

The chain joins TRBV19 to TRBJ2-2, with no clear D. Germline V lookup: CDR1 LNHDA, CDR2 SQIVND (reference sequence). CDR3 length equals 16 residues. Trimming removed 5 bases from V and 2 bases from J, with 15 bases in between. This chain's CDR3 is CASSPRAGVNTGELFF. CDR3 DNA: TGTGCCAGTAGTCCTCGCGCAGGAGTAAACACCGGGGAGCTGTTTTTT. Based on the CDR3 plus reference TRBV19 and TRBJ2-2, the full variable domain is DGGITQSPKYLFRKEGQNVTLSCEQNLNHDAMYWYRQDPGQGLRLIYYSQIVNDFQKGDIAEGYSVSREKKESFPLTVTSAQKNPTAFYLCASSPRAGVNTGELFFGEGSRLTVL.

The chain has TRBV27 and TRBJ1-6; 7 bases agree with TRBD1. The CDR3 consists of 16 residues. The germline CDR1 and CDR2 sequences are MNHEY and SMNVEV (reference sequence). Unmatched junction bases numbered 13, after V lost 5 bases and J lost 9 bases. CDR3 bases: TGTGCCAGCAGTGCCTCATGGGACAGCATAGGTTCACCCCTCCACTTT. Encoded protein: CASSASWDSIGSPLHF.

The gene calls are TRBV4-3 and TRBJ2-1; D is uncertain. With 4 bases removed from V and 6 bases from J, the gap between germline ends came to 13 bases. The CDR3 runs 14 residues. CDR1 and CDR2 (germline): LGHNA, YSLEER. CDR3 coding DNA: TGCGCCAGCAGCCGGTCGAGGTGGGGCAATGAGCAGTTCTTC. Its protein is CASSRSRWGNEQFF.

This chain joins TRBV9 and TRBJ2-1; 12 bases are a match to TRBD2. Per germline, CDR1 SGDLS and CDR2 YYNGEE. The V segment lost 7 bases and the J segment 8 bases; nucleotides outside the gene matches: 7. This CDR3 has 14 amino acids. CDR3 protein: CASQPSGGAHEQFF. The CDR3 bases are TGTGCCAGCCAGCCTAGCGGGGGGGCCCATGAGCAGTTCTTC.

CDR3 in DNA: TGTGCCAGCAGGGACAGGGAATATGATGACAATGAGCAGTTCTTC. Translating it yields CASRDREYDDNEQFF. The chain has TRBV28 and TRBJ2-1, with TRBD1 matching over 8 bases. V trimming: 6 bases; J trimming: 5 bases; junction bases outside the gene matches: 9. Germline V gives CDR1 MDHEN, CDR2 SYDVKM. The CDR3 loop spans 15 amino acids.

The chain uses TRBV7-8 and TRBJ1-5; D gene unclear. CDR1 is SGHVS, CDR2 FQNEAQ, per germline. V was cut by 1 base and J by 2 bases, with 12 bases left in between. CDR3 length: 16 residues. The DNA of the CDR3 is TGTGCCAGCAGCTTAGAAAGGTGGCGGGGCAATCAGCCCCAGCATTTT. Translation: CASSLERWRGNQPQHF.

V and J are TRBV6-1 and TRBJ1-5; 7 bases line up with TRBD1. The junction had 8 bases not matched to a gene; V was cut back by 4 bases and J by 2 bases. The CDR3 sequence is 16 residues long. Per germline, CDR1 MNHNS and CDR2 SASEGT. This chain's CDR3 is CASSASWTGGNQPQHF. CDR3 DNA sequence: TGTGCCAGCAGTGCCTCCTGGACAGGCGGCAATCAGCCCCAGCATTTT.

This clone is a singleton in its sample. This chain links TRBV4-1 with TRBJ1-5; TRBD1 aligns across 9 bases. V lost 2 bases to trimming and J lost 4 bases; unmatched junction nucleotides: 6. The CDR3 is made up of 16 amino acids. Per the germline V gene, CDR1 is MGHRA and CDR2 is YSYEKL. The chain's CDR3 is CASSQLTGGWNQPQHF. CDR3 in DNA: TGCGCCAGCAGCCAACTTACAGGGGGCTGGAATCAGCCCCAGCATTTT.

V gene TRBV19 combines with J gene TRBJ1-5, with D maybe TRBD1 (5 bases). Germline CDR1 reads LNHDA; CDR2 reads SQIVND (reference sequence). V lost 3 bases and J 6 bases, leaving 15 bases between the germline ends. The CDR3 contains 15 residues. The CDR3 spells CASSIGREEGQPQHF. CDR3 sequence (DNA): TGTGCCAGTAGTATTGGCAGGGAAGAAGGTCAGCCCCAGCATTTT.

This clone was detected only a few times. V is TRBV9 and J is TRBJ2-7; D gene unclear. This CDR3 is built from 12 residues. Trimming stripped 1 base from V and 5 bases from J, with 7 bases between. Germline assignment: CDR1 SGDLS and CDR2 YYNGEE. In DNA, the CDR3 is TGTGCCAGCAGCGTAAGGGCGGACGAGCAGTACTTC. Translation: CASSVRADEQYF.

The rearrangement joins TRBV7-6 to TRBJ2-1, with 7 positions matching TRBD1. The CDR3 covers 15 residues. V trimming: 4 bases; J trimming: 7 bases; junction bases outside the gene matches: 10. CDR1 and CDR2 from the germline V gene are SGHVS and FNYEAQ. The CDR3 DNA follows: TGTGCCAGCAGCTCCCCCAAGGGGGCGAAGAATGAGCAGTTCTTC. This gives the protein CASSSPKGAKNEQFF.